The T cell receptor (beta chain) under discussion was sequenced for a study of OX40 agonist ivuxolimab in advanced cancers. Study context: Males comprised around 78% of the group, whose mean age was approximately 60 years (range about 23 to 80). Three patients showed partial responses: one hepatocellular carcinoma and two cutaneous melanoma cases.

Notes on this clone: The antigen is undetermined.

Data came from immunoSEQ multiplex PCR; TCRdb stores just in-frame clones and leaves some out. The sample lists about 70,000 clones; approximately 81% were seen once. General study points: Averaging showed that CD8+ T cells had more expanded clones than CD4+ did.

Patients with a history of autoimmune disease or on systemic immunosuppression were excluded. The CDR3 totals 15 residues. Germline V CDR1 and CDR2: SNHLY, FYNNEI. V lost 1 base, J lost 3 bases, and 10 bases lay in between. The TCR comes from an adult with an advanced solid tumor such as melanoma, head and neck, liver or kidney cancer. The input for sequencing was CD4+ or CD8+ T cells sorted from blood, taken in a trial of the OX40 agonist ivuxolimab. The V gene is TRBV2, the J gene TRBJ2-4; D may be TRBD2 (5 bases). This chain's CDR3 is CASSEGRGSKNIQYF. DNA for the CDR3: TGTGCCAGCAGTGAAGGACGAGGGAGCAAAAACATTCAGTACTTC.